The clone carrying this TCR beta chain showed up just a few times. Its target is not known. This entry comes from a study of T cells in Graves' hyperthyroidism and ophthalmopathy. Study overall: Before treatment of any kind, peripheral blood was taken at initial diagnosis.

The CDR3 contains 12 residues. Germline lookup yields CDR1 DFQATT and CDR2 SNEGSKA (reference sequence). The ends were cut back, 6 bases at V and 7 bases at J, with 16 bases in the middle. Using RNA transcripts as the source, TCR beta CDR3 regions were amplified. First-round RT-PCR with HTBI primers amplified the TCR CDR3 region. TCRdb itself ran the multiplex PCR reads through MiXCR, one entry per CDR3 protein. The repertoire holds hundreds of thousands of distinct CDR3 sequences, with 15% to 20% as singletons. The study left out patients who had uncontrolled infection, other autoimmune disease, pregnancy or lactation. Each diagnosis drew on symptoms, thyroxine, TRAb, thyroid ultrasound and orbital computed tomography findings. Study results and limitations: Among thyroid clonotypes expanded above 0.001, most also appeared in blood.

The rearrangement joins TRBV20-1 to TRBJ2-7, with D hard to call. The receptor was isolated from a man aged 40-50 years with Graves' ophthalmopathy. The sequencing input was blood. The CDR3 spells CSASSPSREQYF. The CDR3 nucleotides are TGCAGTGCGAGCTCACCTAGTAGGGAGCAGTACTTC.